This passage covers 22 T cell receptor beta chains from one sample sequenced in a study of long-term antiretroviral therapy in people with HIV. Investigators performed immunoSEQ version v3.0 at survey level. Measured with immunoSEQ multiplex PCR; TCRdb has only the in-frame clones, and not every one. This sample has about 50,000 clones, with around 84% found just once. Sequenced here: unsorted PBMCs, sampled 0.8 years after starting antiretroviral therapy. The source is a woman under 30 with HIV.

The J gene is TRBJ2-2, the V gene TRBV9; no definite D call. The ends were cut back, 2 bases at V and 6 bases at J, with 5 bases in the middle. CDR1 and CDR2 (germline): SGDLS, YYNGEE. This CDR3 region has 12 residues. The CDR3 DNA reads TGTGCCAGCAGCGTGGAACCCGGGGAGCTGTTTTTT. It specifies CASSVEPGELFF.

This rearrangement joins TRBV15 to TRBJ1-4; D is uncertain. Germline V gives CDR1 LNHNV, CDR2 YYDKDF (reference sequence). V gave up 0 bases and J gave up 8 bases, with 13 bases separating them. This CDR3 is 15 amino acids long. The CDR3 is CATSRDGGPGEKLFF. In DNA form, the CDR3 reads TGTGCCACCAGCAGAGATGGCGGCCCGGGGGAAAAACTGTTTTTT.

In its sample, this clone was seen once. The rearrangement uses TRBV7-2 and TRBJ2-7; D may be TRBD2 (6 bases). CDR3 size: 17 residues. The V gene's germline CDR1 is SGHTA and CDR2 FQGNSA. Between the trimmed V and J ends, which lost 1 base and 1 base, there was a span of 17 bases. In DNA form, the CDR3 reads TGTGCCAGCAGCTTAGGTGATAGCGGAAGCCGATCCTACGAGCAGTACTTC. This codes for CASSLGDSGSRSYEQYF.

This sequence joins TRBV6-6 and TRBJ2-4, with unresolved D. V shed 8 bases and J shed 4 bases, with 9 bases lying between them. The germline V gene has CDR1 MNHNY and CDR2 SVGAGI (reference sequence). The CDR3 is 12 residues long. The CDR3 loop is CASGSVKNIQYF. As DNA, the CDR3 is TGTGCCAGCGGATCAGTGAAAAACATTCAGTACTTC.

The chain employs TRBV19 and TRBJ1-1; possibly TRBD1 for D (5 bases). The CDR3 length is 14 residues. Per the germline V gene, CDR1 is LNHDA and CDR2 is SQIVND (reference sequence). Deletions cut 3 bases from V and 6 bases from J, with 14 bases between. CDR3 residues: CASSIGGRWSEAFF. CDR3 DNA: TGTGCCAGTAGTATTGGGGGTCGGTGGTCTGAAGCTTTCTTT. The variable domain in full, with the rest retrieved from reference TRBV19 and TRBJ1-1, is DGGITQSPKYLFRKEGQNVTLSCEQNLNHDAMYWYRQDPGQGLRLIYYSQIVNDFQKGDIAEGYSVSREKKESFPLTVTSAQKNPTAFYLCASSIGGRWSEAFFGQGTRLTVV.

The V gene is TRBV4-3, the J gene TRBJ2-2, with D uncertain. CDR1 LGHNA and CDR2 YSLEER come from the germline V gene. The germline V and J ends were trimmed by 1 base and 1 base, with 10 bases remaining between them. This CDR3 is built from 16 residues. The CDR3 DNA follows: TGCGCCAGCAGCCAAGGGCCAGGCAGGAACACCGGGGAGCTGTTTTTT. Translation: CASSQGPGRNTGELFF.

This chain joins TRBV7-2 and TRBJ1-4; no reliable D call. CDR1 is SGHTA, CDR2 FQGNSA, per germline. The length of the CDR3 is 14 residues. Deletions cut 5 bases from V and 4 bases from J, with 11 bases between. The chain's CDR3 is CASSRGRNNEKLFF. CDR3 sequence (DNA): TGTGCCAGCAGCCGCGGGCGTAATAATGAAAAACTGTTTTTT. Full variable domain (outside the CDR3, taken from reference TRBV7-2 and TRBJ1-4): GAGVSQSPSNKVTEKGKDVELRCDPISGHTALYWYRQSLGQGLEFLIYFQGNSAPDKSGLPSDRFSAERTGGSVSTLTIQRTQQEDSAVYLCASSRGRNNEKLFFGSGTQLSVL.

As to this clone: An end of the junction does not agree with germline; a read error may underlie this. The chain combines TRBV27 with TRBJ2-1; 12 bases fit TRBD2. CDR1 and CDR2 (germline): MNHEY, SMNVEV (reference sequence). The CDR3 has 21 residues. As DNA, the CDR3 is TGTGCCAGCAGTTTACCGGACAGGACTAGCGGGACAAACCCATCCTCCAATGAGCAGTTCTTC. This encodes CASSLPDRTSGTNPSSNEQFF.

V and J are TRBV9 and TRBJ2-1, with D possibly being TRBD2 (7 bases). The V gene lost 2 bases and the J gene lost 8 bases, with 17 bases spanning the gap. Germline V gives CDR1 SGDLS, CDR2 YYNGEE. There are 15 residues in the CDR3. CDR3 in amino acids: CASSVEGEGEDEQFF. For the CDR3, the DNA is TGTGCCAGCAGCGTCGAGGGGGAGGGCGAGGATGAGCAGTTCTTC. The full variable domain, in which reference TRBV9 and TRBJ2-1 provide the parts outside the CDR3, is DSGVTQTPKHLITATGQRVTLRCSPRSGDLSVYWYQQSLDQGLQFLIQYYNGEERAKGNILERFSAQQFPDLHSELNLSSLELGDSALYFCASSVEGEGEDEQFFGPGTRLTVL.

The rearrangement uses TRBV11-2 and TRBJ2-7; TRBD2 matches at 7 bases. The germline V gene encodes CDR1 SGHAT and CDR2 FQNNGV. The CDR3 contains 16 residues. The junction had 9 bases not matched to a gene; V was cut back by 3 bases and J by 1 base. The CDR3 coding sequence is TGTGCCAGCAGCTTGTCCGCGGGAGCCCATTCCTACGAGCAGTACTTC. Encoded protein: CASSLSAGAHSYEQYF.

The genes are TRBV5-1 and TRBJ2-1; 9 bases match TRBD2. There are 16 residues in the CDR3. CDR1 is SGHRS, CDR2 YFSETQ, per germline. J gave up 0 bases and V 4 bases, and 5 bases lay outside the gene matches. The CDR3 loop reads CASSLRLADSYNEQFF. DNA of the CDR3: TGCGCCAGCAGCCTCCGACTAGCGGACTCCTACAATGAGCAGTTCTTC.

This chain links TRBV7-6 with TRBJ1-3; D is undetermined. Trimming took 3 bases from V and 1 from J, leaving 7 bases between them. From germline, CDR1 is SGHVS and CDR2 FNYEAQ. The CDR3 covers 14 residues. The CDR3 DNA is TGTGCCAGCAGCTTCCGTCCGTCTGGAAACACCATATATTTT. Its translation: CASSFRPSGNTIYF.

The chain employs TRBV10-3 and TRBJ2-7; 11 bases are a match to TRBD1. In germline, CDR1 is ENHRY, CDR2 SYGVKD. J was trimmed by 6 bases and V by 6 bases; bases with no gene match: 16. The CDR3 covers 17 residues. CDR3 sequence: CAIRPPGQGVRFGEQYF. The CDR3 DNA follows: TGTGCCATCAGACCACCGGGACAGGGGGTAAGATTTGGCGAGCAGTACTTC.

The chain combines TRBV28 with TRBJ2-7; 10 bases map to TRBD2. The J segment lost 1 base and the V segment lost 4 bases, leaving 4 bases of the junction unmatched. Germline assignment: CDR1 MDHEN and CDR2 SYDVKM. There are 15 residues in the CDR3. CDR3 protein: CASSSASGGSYEQYF. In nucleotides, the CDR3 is TGTGCCAGCAGTTCGGCTAGCGGGGGTTCCTACGAGCAGTACTTC.

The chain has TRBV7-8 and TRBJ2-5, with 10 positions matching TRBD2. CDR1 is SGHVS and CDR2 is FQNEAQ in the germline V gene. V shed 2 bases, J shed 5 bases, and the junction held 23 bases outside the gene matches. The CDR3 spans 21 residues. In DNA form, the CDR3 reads TGTGCCAGCAGCTTAAATCAATTTGGGTTACCTAGCGGGAGCGTTGGGGAGACCCAGTACTTC. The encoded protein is CASSLNQFGLPSGSVGETQYF.

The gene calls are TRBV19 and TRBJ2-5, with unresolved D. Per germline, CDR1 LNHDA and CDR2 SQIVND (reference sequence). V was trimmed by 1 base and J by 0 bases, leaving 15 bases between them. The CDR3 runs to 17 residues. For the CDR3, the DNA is TGTGCCAGTAGTATAGGGGCACAAGTGGGGTACCAAGAGACCCAGTACTTC. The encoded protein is CASSIGAQVGYQETQYF.

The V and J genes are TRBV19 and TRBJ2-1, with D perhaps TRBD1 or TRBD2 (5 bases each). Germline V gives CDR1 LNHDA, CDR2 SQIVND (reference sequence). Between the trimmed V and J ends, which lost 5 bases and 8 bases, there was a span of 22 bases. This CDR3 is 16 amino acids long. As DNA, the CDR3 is TGTGCCAGTAGTGGGGGAGACTACCGCCCAAGCGATGAGCAGTTCTTC. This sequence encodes CASSGGDYRPSDEQFF.

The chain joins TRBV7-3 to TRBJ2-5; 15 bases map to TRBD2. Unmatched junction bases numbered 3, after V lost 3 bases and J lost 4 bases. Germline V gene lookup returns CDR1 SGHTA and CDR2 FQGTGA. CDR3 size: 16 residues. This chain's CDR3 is CASSFGLAGGGETQYF. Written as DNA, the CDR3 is TGTGCCAGCAGCTTCGGACTAGCGGGAGGGGGAGAGACCCAGTACTTC.

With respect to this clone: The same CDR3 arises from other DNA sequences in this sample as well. CDR3 nucleotide sequence: TGCGCCAGCAGCCCTAGCGGGAGGGCCAGCACAGATACGCAGTATTTT. Its protein is CASSPSGRASTDTQYF. The chain links TRBV5-1 to TRBJ2-3; TRBD2 matches at 12 bases. This CDR3 spans 16 amino acids. CDR1 SGHRS and CDR2 YFSETQ come from the germline V gene. V was pared by 4 bases and J by 0 bases, with 3 bases of the junction left unmatched.

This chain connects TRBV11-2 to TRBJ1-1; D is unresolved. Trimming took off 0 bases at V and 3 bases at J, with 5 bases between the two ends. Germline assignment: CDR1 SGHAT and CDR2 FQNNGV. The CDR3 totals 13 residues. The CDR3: CASSLEDYTEAFF. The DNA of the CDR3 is TGTGCCAGCAGCTTAGAGGATTACACTGAAGCTTTCTTT.

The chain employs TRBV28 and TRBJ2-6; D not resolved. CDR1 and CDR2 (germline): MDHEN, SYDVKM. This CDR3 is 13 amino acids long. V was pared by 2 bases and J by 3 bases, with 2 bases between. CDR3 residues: CASSLGGANVLTF. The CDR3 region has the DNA TGTGCCAGCAGTTTAGGTGGGGCCAACGTCCTGACTTTC.

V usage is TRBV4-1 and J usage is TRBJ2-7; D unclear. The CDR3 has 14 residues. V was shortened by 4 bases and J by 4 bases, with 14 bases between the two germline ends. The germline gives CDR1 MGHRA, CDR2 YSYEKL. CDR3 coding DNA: TGCGCCAGCAGCCCGGTCCCACTAACTTACGAGCAGTACTTC. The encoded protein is CASSPVPLTYEQYF.